This is a list of T cell receptor beta chains from one sample in a study of shared clonotypes between healthy human individuals. Repertoires were generated with immunoSEQ multiplex PCR, while TCRdb's copy carries only in-frame clones and drops some. The data hold roughly 500,000 clones, with 81% observed a single time. The sequenced sample consisted of PBMCs. These receptors came from a woman between 40 and 55 years old in good health. Some clones in this sample may be carry-over from other donors' samples. The CDR3 runs from the conserved cysteine through the conserved F or W. The D gene is left open where the match is weak. A row's size may be missing; if present it is once, few, many or a size class.

j_call,d_call,v_call,clone_size,cdr3_nt,cdr3_aa
TRBJ1-2,NA,TRBV9,NA,TGTGCCAGCAGCGTAGCCGAAGGGGGGGCCCAGGGCTATGGCTACACCTTC,CASSVAEGGAQGYGYTF
TRBJ2-5,NA,TRBV7-9,NA,TGTGCCAGCAGCTTAAGAGGGACCCCCGGGGGAGAGACCCAGTACTTC,CASSLRGTPGGETQYF
TRBJ2-5,NA,TRBV29-1,NA,TGCAGCGTTGAAGCCCACGCAGCCTTTCAAGAGACCCAGTACTTC,CSVEAHAAFQETQYF
TRBJ2-3,TRBD2,TRBV18,few,TGTGCCAGCTCTCCCACTAGCGGGGGCTTCACAGATACGCAGTATTTT,CASSPTSGGFTDTQYF
TRBJ1-5,TRBD1,TRBV28,NA,TGTGCCAGCACCGGACAGGGGAATCAGCCCCAGCATTTT,CASTGQGNQPQHF
TRBJ2-6,TRBD1,TRBV6-5,NA,TGTGCCAGCACTCTCCAGGGGGCCGGGGCCAACGTCCTGACTTTC,CASTLQGAGANVLTF
TRBJ2-7,NA,TRBV4-2,NA,TGTGCCAGCAGCCTTCAAGGGACCTACGAGCAGTACTTC,CASSLQGTYEQYF
TRBJ2-7,NA,TRBV21-1,once,TGTGCCAGCAGCAGCAACGAGCAGTACTTC,CASSSNEQYF
TRBJ1-5,TRBD1,TRBV28,NA,TGTGCCAGCAGTAACGGACAGGGGGAAAGGGGGCCTAGCAATCAGCCCCAGCATTTT,CASSNGQGERGPSNQPQHF
TRBJ2-1,NA,TRBV9,NA,TGTGCCAGCAGCGCAGCTGGCCGAGGCTGGAATGAGCAGTTCTTC,CASSAAGRGWNEQFF
TRBJ1-1,NA,TRBV6-6,NA,TGTGCCAGCAGTTACCGTTCAGGAAACACTGAAGCTTTCTTT,CASSYRSGNTEAFF
TRBJ2-2,TRBD2,TRBV6-6,NA,TGTGCCAGCAGTTACGAAGGACTAGTGGGCACCGGGGAGCTGTTTTTT,CASSYEGLVGTGELFF
TRBJ1-2,NA,TRBV7-8,NA,TGTGCCAGCAGCTTAGAGGGGGGAACAGCACTTTATGGCTACACCTTC,CASSLEGGTALYGYTF
TRBJ2-1,TRBD2,TRBV18,once,TGTGCCAGCTCTTTACTAGCGGGAGCGGGTTACAATGAGCAGTTCTTC,CASSLLAGAGYNEQFF
TRBJ2-7,NA,TRBV2,NA,TGTGCCAGCAGTGGACTAGTTGGAACCTACGAGCAGTACTTC,CASSGLVGTYEQYF
TRBJ2-1,NA,TRBV30,NA,TGTGCCTGGACCCCTCCTTCACGGTACAATGAGCAGTTCTTC,CAWTPPSRYNEQFF
TRBJ1-5,TRBD1,TRBV5-5,NA,TGTGCCAGCAGCCTGACAGGGGGTGGGAATCAGCCCCAGCATTTT,CASSLTGGGNQPQHF
TRBJ1-1,NA,TRBV7-9,once,TGTGCCAGCAGCTTAGGTGGAGGGAGTACTGAAGCTTTCTTT,CASSLGGGSTEAFF
TRBJ1-1,NA,TRBV19,once,TGTGCCACTTGCGGGAGGGACGTGGAGGTCACTGAAGCTTTCTTT,CATCGRDVEVTEAFF
TRBJ1-2,TRBD1,TRBV6-5,NA,TGTGCCAGCAGTTACGGGGGGACAGGGAACTATGGCTACACCTTC,CASSYGGTGNYGYTF
TRBJ1-5,NA,TRBV30,once,TGTGCCTGGAGCGGCCCGGATAGCAATCAGCCCCAGCATTTT,CAWSGPDSNQPQHF
TRBJ1-1,NA,TRBV11-2,NA,TGTGCCAGCAGCATAGGGGGGGGGACCTACTTTGGGACTGAAGCTTTCTTT,CASSIGGGTYFGTEAFF